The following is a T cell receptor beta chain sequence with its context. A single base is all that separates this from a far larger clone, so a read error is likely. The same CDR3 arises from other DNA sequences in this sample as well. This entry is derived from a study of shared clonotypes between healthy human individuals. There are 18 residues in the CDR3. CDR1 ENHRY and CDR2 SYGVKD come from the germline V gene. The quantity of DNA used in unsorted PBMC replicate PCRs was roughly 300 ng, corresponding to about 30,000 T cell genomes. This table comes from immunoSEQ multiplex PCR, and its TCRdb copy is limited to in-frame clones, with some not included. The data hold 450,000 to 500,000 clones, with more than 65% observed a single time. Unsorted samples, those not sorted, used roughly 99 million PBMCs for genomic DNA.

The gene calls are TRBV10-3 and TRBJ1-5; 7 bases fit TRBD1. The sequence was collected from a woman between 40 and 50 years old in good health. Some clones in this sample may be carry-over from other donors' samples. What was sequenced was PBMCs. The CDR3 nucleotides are TGTGCCATCAGTGATCGCGAAAGGACAGGACCCCTCAATCAGCCTCAGCATTTT. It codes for CAISDRERTGPLNQPQHF.